Sequencing of this TCR beta chain was carried out in a study of shared clonotypes between healthy human individuals. Subsets obtained from CD4+ cells comprised CD45RA+ naive and CD45RA-negative memory cells. Clones were sequenced by immunoSEQ multiplex PCR, and TCRdb holds only the in-frame ones, with some missing. The sample includes over 850,000 clones, about 84% of them seen just once. The germline gives CDR1 MNHEY, CDR2 SVGAGI. The CDR3 length is 13 residues. Trimming took off 4 bases at V and 11 bases at J, with 17 bases between the two ends. The chain couples TRBV6-5 to TRBJ1-1, with a tentative D call TRBD1 (5 bases). The sample was memory CD4+ T cells from PBMCs. Specified subset: CD45RA-negative fraction. The receptor was isolated from a man younger than 30 in good health. Some clones in this sample may be carry-over from other donors' samples. The CDR3 region has the DNA TGTGCCAGCAGTTCAGGGCCTCACGGGTGGGCTTTCTTT. This encodes CASSSGPHGWAFF.